Described below is a single TCR beta chain sequence and its context. Its specificity is unknown. The data were produced by immunoSEQ multiplex PCR, yet TCRdb's version contains in-frame clones alone and is incomplete. Of 99,000 or so clones in the sample, 85% to 95% are singletons; the top ten hold 1% to 1.5%. This specimen comes from a study of siplizumab effects on memory and regulatory T cells. Germline values: CDR1 SGHRS, CDR2 YFSETQ. This CDR3 is built from 15 residues. V lost 4 bases to trimming and J lost 3 bases; unmatched junction nucleotides: 9. Whole-study findings and limits: Contribution to the alloresponse seemed major for naive T cells, which also seemed more diverse than memory cells. There was no confirmation of the suppressive function of proliferating Tregs from siplizumab cultures.

V is TRBV5-1 and J is TRBJ2-5; 7 bases fit TRBD1. The clonotype comes from a human donor in good health. Material: non-Treg CD4+ T cells sorted from blood. CDR3 bases: TGCGCCAGCAGCCTCGGGACAGCGGTCAAAGAGACCCAGTACTTC. Amino acids: CASSLGTAVKETQYF.